This entry lists 19 T cell receptor beta chains sequenced from one sample in a study of identical twins. TCRdb used MiXCR to reprocess the 5' RACE reads, holding one entry per CDR3 protein. Seen here are 500,000 to 600,000 distinct CDR3 sequences, under 25% observed once, and the top ten hold approximately 0.95%. The same sample was also used in a study of T cells expressing NK-cell markers.

The specimen was CD4+ T cells sorted from blood. The receptors were sampled from a woman under 30 in good health.

V usage is TRBV5-5 and J usage is TRBJ2-7, with D perhaps matching TRBD1 (5 bases). CDR1 SGHKS and CDR2 YYEKEE come from the germline V gene (reference sequence). Trimming pared 3 bases from V and 11 bases from J, leaving 12 bases between. This CDR3 is built from 11 residues. The CDR3 DNA is TGTGCCAGCAGCTCCGGACACCGGGAGTACTTC. Protein product: CASSSGHREYF. Supplemented by reference TRBV5-5 and TRBJ2-7, the full variable domain reads DAGVTQSPTHLIKTRGQQVTLRCSPISGHKSVSWYQQVLGQGPQFIFQYYEKEERGRGNFPDRFSARQFPNYSSELNVNALLLGDSALYLCASSSGHREYFGPGTRLTVT.

The rearrangement links TRBV20-1 to TRBJ1-6; the D gene is possibly TRBD1 (5 bases). Germline CDR1 and CDR2: DFQATT and SNEGSKA (reference sequence). V was shortened by 5 bases and J by 7 bases, with 18 bases between the two germline ends. The CDR3 spans 15 residues. The CDR3 region is CSALPERGKNSPLHF. CDR3 DNA: TGCAGTGCTTTACCCGAGAGGGGAAAGAATTCACCCCTCCACTTT.

This sequence joins TRBV20-1 and TRBJ2-3; TRBD1 matches at 8 bases. Germline V gene data show CDR1 as DFQATT and CDR2 as SNEGSKA (reference sequence). J lost 0 bases, V lost 7 bases, and 9 bases had no gene match. This CDR3 region has 15 residues. The CDR3 region has the DNA TGCAGTGTTGGACAGGGCCCATCTAGCACAGATACGCAGTATTTT. Its translation: CSVGQGPSSTDTQYF.

CDR3 bases: TGTGCCAGCAAGAGAGGAACCACTGGGGCCAACGTCCTGACTTTC. Translating it yields CASKRGTTGANVLTF. The V call is TRBV6-1, the J call TRBJ2-6; D not resolved. The V gene's germline CDR1 is MNHNS and CDR2 SASEGT. CDR3 size: 15 residues. Trimming removed 7 bases at V and 2 bases at J, with 12 bases between.

This clonotype was seen more than once but under ten times. V gene TRBV12-3 or TRBV12-4 combines with J gene TRBJ2-3; possibly TRBD1 or TRBD2 for D (5 bases each). V lost 7 bases, J lost 4 bases, and 27 bases lay in between. CDR3 length equals 18 residues. The CDR3 loop reads CASTWGTGIPRVADTQYF. The CDR3 DNA sequence: TGTGCCAGCACCTGGGGGACGGGGATTCCGAGAGTGGCAGATACGCAGTATTTT.

The chain recombines TRBV5-1 with TRBJ2-6, with D perhaps matching TRBD1 (5 bases). Trimming took 0 bases from V and 6 from J, leaving 7 bases between them. CDR1 and CDR2 (germline): SGHRS, YFSETQ. The CDR3 has 14 amino acids. Here the CDR3 reads CASSLDRPANVLTF. CDR3 coding DNA: TGCGCCAGCAGCTTGGACAGGCCGGCCAACGTCCTGACTTTC.

The chain joins TRBV30 to TRBJ2-7; 7 bases match TRBD2. The trim removed 8 bases at V and 5 bases at J, leaving 12 bases unmatched. The CDR3 loop spans 13 amino acids. The V gene's germline CDR1 is GTSNPN and CDR2 SVGIG (reference sequence). Written as DNA, the CDR3 is TGTGCCCAGGGACGGGACTACCCCCACGAGCAGTACTTC. Translating gives CAQGRDYPHEQYF.

This clonotype was counted only a few times. The chain combines TRBV20-1 with TRBJ1-4; D remains unclear. The CDR3 has 13 residues. Trimming cost V 2 bases and J 6 bases, with 10 bases left between them. Per germline, CDR1 DFQATT and CDR2 SNEGSKA (reference sequence). The CDR3 DNA sequence: TGCAGTGCTAGAACCGTGACGGATGAAAAACTGTTTTTT. The encoded protein is CSARTVTDEKLFF.

V is TRBV12-3 or TRBV12-4 and J is TRBJ2-1; possibly TRBD2 for D (6 bases). The CDR3 is made up of 11 amino acids. Trimming took 8 bases from V and 9 from J, leaving 11 bases between them. The CDR3, as DNA: TGTGCCAGCGCCGGAGGGGTTGAGCAGTTCTTC. It specifies CASAGGVEQFF.

This clonotype showed up many times. For the CDR3, the DNA is TGTGCCAGCAGTCTCGGGACAGGGTGGGGGAGTGGCACAGATACGCAGTATTTT. Translation gives CASSLGTGWGSGTDTQYF. The chain uses TRBV12-3 or TRBV12-4 and TRBJ2-3; TRBD1 matches at 9 bases. Trimming cost V 5 bases and J 1 base; bases outside gene matches: 13. The CDR3 loop spans 18 amino acids.

This clonotype was seen more than once but under ten times. The J gene is TRBJ2-3, the V gene TRBV6-2 or TRBV6-3; D perhaps matches TRBD1 (6 bases). The CDR3 spans 18 residues. Germline V gene data show CDR1 as MNHEY and CDR2 as SVGEGT. The ends were cut back, 5 bases at V and 2 bases at J, with 23 bases in the middle. The CDR3 nucleotides read TGTGCCAGCAGTGCCCTCGGCAGGGGCTACGACCTCACAGATACGCAGTATTTT. Translating it yields CASSALGRGYDLTDTQYF.

This clonotype has only a few counts. This rearrangement joins TRBV15 to TRBJ1-1, with D unclear. This CDR3 region has 12 residues. Trimming stripped 4 bases from V and 0 bases from J, with 3 bases between. Germline V gene lookup returns CDR1 LNHNV and CDR2 YYDKDF (reference sequence). In DNA, the CDR3 is TGTGCCACCAGCACATTGAACACTGAAGCTTTCTTT. It is translated as CATSTLNTEAFF.

This clonotype was observed a few times. The chain links TRBV12-3 or TRBV12-4 to TRBJ2-5; 9 nucleotides line up with TRBD2. The trim removed 6 bases at V and 7 bases at J, leaving 12 bases unmatched. The length of the CDR3 is 15 residues. The CDR3 loop is CASRTTSGRRGTQYF. The CDR3 DNA sequence: TGTGCCAGCAGGACGACTAGCGGTCGACGAGGGACCCAGTACTTC.

This clonotype was observed many times. The V and J genes are TRBV29-1 and TRBJ2-7, with TRBD2 as a possible D gene (6 bases). With 0 bases removed from V and 9 bases from J, the gap between germline ends came to 12 bases. CDR1 is SQVTM and CDR2 is ANQGSEA in the germline V gene. CDR3 length: 12 residues. Here the CDR3 reads CSVEEGGRTQYF. The CDR3 coding sequence is TGCAGCGTTGAAGAGGGGGGAAGGACGCAGTACTTC.

V usage is TRBV5-1 and J usage is TRBJ2-7, with a tentative D call TRBD2 (7 bases). The V gene's germline CDR1 is SGHRS and CDR2 YFSETQ. V shed 3 bases and J shed 2 bases, with 18 bases lying between them. This CDR3 has 16 amino acids. CDR3 sequence reads: CASSSLSWGGPYEQYF. The DNA for the CDR3 is TGCGCCAGCAGCTCCCTAAGTTGGGGGGGGCCCTACGAGCAGTACTTC.

This clonotype was detected a few times. The rearrangement links TRBV7-2 to TRBJ2-7, with unresolved D. Per the germline V gene, CDR1 is SGHTA and CDR2 is FQGNSA. The CDR3 runs 12 residues. V was trimmed by 5 bases and J by 6 bases, leaving 11 bases between them. CDR3 residues: CASSLFPLEQYF. CDR3 coding DNA: TGTGCCAGCAGCCTTTTTCCTCTCGAGCAGTACTTC.

This clonotype appeared many times. V usage is TRBV5-1 and J usage is TRBJ2-5; 7 bases are shared with TRBD2. V was clipped by 3 bases and J by 7 bases; unmatched bases: 12. This CDR3 is built from 15 residues. The V gene's germline CDR1 is SGHRS and CDR2 YFSETQ. The CDR3: CASSSEGSGYRTQYF. CDR3 sequence (DNA): TGCGCCAGCAGCTCGGAGGGTAGCGGGTACAGGACCCAGTACTTC.

This clonotype was counted a few times. V is TRBV15 and J is TRBJ2-3; tentative D call: TRBD2 (5 bases). The CDR3 has 13 amino acids. The germline V gene encodes CDR1 LNHNV and CDR2 YYDKDF (reference sequence). V lost 0 bases, J lost 13 bases, and 14 bases lay in between. The CDR3 region is CATSREDSRVEYF. CDR3 nucleotides: TGTGCCACCAGCAGAGAGGACTCCCGAGTTGAGTATTTT.

V and J are TRBV23-1 and TRBJ2-5; 7 bases fit TRBD1. TRBV23-1 is filed as an ORF, its function uncertain. Trimming at V came to 6 bases and at J to 2 bases, leaving 9 bases not matched to a gene. This CDR3 contains 15 residues. The CDR3 DNA reads as TGCGCCAGCAGCCAACTGGGACAGCTTCAAGAGACCCAGTACTTC. Translated: CASSQLGQLQETQYF.